Below are 19 T cell receptor beta chains sequenced from a single sample in a study of shared clonotypes between healthy human individuals. TCRdb's table, derived via immunoSEQ multiplex PCR, lists solely in-frame clones and lacks some. The sample has about 580,000 clones, about 98% seen once; the top ten hold 0.3%. Terminally differentiated effector memory CD45RA+ cells were left out of the naive CD8 fraction, which was CD45RO-negative and positively selected for CCR7. Input material: naive CD8+ T cells sorted from blood. The receptors were gathered from a man younger than 45 in good health.

J is TRBJ1-2 and V is TRBV9; 7 nucleotides line up with TRBD1. This CDR3 comprises 11 residues. Trimming removed 4 bases from V and 9 bases from J; junction bases left unmatched: 3. The germline V gene encodes CDR1 SGDLS and CDR2 YYNGEE. CDR3 nucleotide sequence: TGTGCCAGCAGCTCACAGGGGAGCTACACCTTC. As protein: CASSSQGSYTF.

This chain connects TRBV6-5 to TRBJ2-1; D possibly matches TRBD1 or TRBD2 (5 bases each). Germline values: CDR1 MNHEY, CDR2 SVGAGI. V shed 0 bases and J shed 3 bases, with 12 bases lying between them. There are 16 residues in the CDR3. The CDR3 loop is CASSYSGDGLYNEQFF. The CDR3 DNA reads as TGTGCCAGCAGTTACTCAGGGGACGGCCTCTACAATGAGCAGTTCTTC.

The chain employs TRBV29-1 and TRBJ2-7, with D unresolved. The CDR3 is made up of 15 amino acids. V was shortened by 0 bases and J by 2 bases, with 14 bases between the two germline ends. The germline CDR1 and CDR2 sequences are SQVTM and ANQGSEA. The chain's CDR3 is CSVEDRRQLAYEQYF. For the CDR3, the DNA is TGCAGCGTTGAAGATCGGCGGCAGCTGGCCTACGAGCAGTACTTC.

J is TRBJ1-1 and V is TRBV11-2; perhaps TRBD1 as D (6 bases). Germline assignment: CDR1 SGHAT and CDR2 FQNNGV. V was pared by 0 bases and J by 1 base, with 9 bases between. This CDR3 region has 15 residues. CDR3 DNA: TGTGCCAGCAGCTTAGAGGACAGCTGGAACACTGAAGCTTTCTTT. Translation gives CASSLEDSWNTEAFF.

The gene calls are TRBV7-2 and TRBJ2-3; TRBD1 might be the D (5 bases). The CDR3 length is 16 residues. Germline assignment: CDR1 SGHTA and CDR2 FQGNSA. The germline V and J ends were trimmed by 0 bases and 3 bases, with 13 bases remaining between them. CDR3 residues: CASSLAGRMRTDTQYF. In DNA, the CDR3 is TGTGCCAGCAGCTTAGCGGGGCGAATGAGGACAGATACGCAGTATTTT.

The J gene is TRBJ2-3, the V gene TRBV28, with TRBD2 identical over 14 bases. The CDR3 runs to 20 residues. CDR1 is MDHEN, CDR2 SYDVKM, per germline. V lost 8 bases and J lost 5; bases outside the gene matches: 21. In nucleotides, the CDR3 is TGTGCCAGCGAGTCGAAAGTAAATCAGGGACTAGCGGGAGTCGGAGATACGCAGTATTTT. Translation: CASESKVNQGLAGVGDTQYF.

The V and J genes are TRBV4-1 and TRBJ2-7; D not certain. V lost 0 bases and J lost 0, with 9 bases in between. Germline V lookup: CDR1 MGHRA, CDR2 YSYEKL. The CDR3 contains 15 residues. The CDR3, as DNA: TGCGCCAGCAGCCAAGATGGGTCCAGCTCCTACGAGCAGTACTTC. It yields the protein CASSQDGSSSYEQYF.

V gene TRBV7-9 combines with J gene TRBJ2-7, with 7 nucleotides matching TRBD2. The CDR3 consists of 15 residues. V trimming: 5 bases; J trimming: 0 bases; junction bases outside the gene matches: 7. Germline V gene sequence: CDR1 SEHNR, CDR2 FQNEAQ (reference sequence). The CDR3 loop reads CASSSGAGPSYEQYF. CDR3 in DNA: TGTGCCAGCAGCAGCGGGGCGGGCCCCTCCTACGAGCAGTACTTC.

The chain has TRBV15 and TRBJ2-1; D is perhaps TRBD2 (6 bases). The germline V gene has CDR1 LNHNV and CDR2 YYDKDF (reference sequence). V lost 3 bases to trimming and J lost 0 bases, with 12 bases between them. This CDR3 is built from 16 residues. In DNA, the CDR3 is TGTGCCACCAGCAGTGGCGGGGTACCCTCCTACAATGAGCAGTTCTTC. This gives the protein CATSSGGVPSYNEQFF.

This chain links TRBV7-2 with TRBJ2-1, with 9 bases fitting TRBD1. This CDR3 is built from 17 residues. With 3 bases clipped from V and 1 base from J, the junction kept 7 bases outside the gene matches. Germline lookup yields CDR1 SGHTA and CDR2 FQGNSA. The CDR3 spells CASSFTGGFGSYNEQFF. In DNA form, the CDR3 reads TGTGCCAGCAGCTTTACAGGGGGCTTTGGATCCTACAATGAGCAGTTCTTC.

The rearrangement joins TRBV11-2 to TRBJ2-1, with 9 bases fitting TRBD1. V lost 5 bases, J lost 7 bases, and 12 bases stayed unmatched. This CDR3 region has 16 residues. CDR1 SGHAT and CDR2 FQNNGV come from the germline V gene. The CDR3 nucleotides read TGTGCCAGCAGCCCAATTACCGGGACAGGGCTGAATGAGCAGTTCTTC. It codes for CASSPITGTGLNEQFF.

This chain uses TRBV4-1 with TRBJ1-5; 8 bases align to TRBD1. The germline CDR1 and CDR2 sequences are MGHRA and YSYEKL. CDR3 size: 15 residues. The V segment lost 2 bases and the J segment 4 bases; nucleotides outside the gene matches: 4. CDR3 sequence reads: CASSQTGGGNQPQHF. CDR3 in DNA: TGCGCCAGCAGCCAAACAGGGGGAGGGAATCAGCCCCAGCATTTT.

The chain links TRBV10-2 to TRBJ1-5, with D possibly matching TRBD1 (6 bases). Germline-derived CDR1 and CDR2 are WSHSY and SAAADI. V was clipped by 7 bases and J by 6 bases, with 13 bases between them. The CDR3 loop spans 13 amino acids. CDR3 sequence reads: CASTTGSLQPQHF. The CDR3 nucleotides read TGCGCCAGCACAACAGGGTCTCTTCAGCCCCAGCATTTT.

J is TRBJ2-1 and V is TRBV27; D unresolved. Germline CDR1 reads MNHEY; CDR2 reads SMNVEV (reference sequence). The CDR3 is made up of 14 amino acids. Deletions cut 6 bases from V and 5 bases from J, with 14 bases between. In DNA form, the CDR3 reads TGTGCCAGCAGATCGCTTAGTACTGACAATGAGCAGTTCTTC. It codes for CASRSLSTDNEQFF.

The J gene is TRBJ2-7, the V gene TRBV5-1; 12 nucleotides align to TRBD2. Unmatched junction bases numbered 3, after V lost 0 bases and J lost 5 bases. The CDR3 is 15 residues long. CDR1 is SGHRS, CDR2 YFSETQ, per germline. DNA of the CDR3: TGCGCCAGCAGCTTGGAGCTAGCGGGAGGGGACGAGCAGTACTTC. Amino acid sequence: CASSLELAGGDEQYF.

The rearrangement uses TRBV11-2 and TRBJ2-3; 7 bases are shared with TRBD1. The CDR3 contains 14 residues. CDR1 and CDR2 (germline): SGHAT, FQNNGV. V gave up 5 bases and J gave up 5 bases; unmatched junction bases: 7. CDR3 in DNA: TGTGCCAGCAGCCCCCGGACAGGTGGAGATACGCAGTATTTT. Its translation: CASSPRTGGDTQYF.

The V and J genes are TRBV25-1 and TRBJ2-7; D ambiguous. The CDR3 contains 14 residues. Trimming took 3 bases from V and 0 from J, leaving 9 bases between them. Germline CDR1 reads MGHDK; CDR2 reads SYGVNS. The CDR3 is CASSDPRSSYEQYF. The CDR3 region has the DNA TGTGCCAGCAGTGATCCCAGAAGCTCCTACGAGCAGTACTTC.

This clone has a single count. The chain uses TRBV29-1 and TRBJ2-7, with TRBD2 identical over 9 bases. The germline V gene has CDR1 SQVTM and CDR2 ANQGSEA. The CDR3 consists of 14 residues. Trimming removed 1 base from V and 6 bases from J; junction bases left unmatched: 7. In nucleotides, the CDR3 is TGCAGCGTTGAAGCTAGCGGGACGTCCGCCGAGCAGTACTTC. Translated: CSVEASGTSAEQYF.

The chain has TRBV18 and TRBJ2-1; the match to TRBD2 covers 11 bases. Germline CDR1 is KGHSH and CDR2 is LQKENI. This CDR3 is built from 17 residues. Trimming took 1 base from V and 1 from J; bases not matched to a gene: 3. CDR3 loop: CASSPLAGGDSYNEQFF. The CDR3, as DNA: TGTGCCAGCTCACCACTAGCGGGAGGGGATTCCTACAATGAGCAGTTCTTC.